This T cell receptor (beta chain) stems from a study of cytomegalovirus exposure and HLA in healthy donors. General study results and limits: CMV serostatus was the only recorded immune exposure for donors.

A multiplex PCR was run with 60 Vbeta primers and 13 Jbeta primers. TCRdb keeps only in-frame clones here, not all; method: immunoSEQ multiplex PCR. The data contain 140,000 to 150,000 clones, 80% of them singletons. This clone was found a few times. Its antigen is as yet unknown. V was pared by 3 bases and J by 0 bases, with 13 bases between. The CDR3 has 16 amino acids. CDR1 LNHDA and CDR2 SQIVND come from the germline V gene (reference sequence). The sequence came from a man aged 40-49 years in good health and CMV-seronegative. The sequenced sample was PBMCs. The rearrangement links TRBV19 to TRBJ2-3, with D unresolved. CDR3 DNA sequence: TGTGCCAGTAGTATCGTGAGCTTTCCTAGCACAGATACGCAGTATTTT. Translating it yields CASSIVSFPSTDTQYF.